The clone carrying this TCR beta chain has at least ten counts. This specimen belongs to a study of early T cells in non-severe SARS-CoV-2 infection. Trimming took 7 bases from V and 10 from J; bases not matched to a gene: 7. The CDR3 is made up of 13 amino acids. Germline assignment: CDR1 SGHRS and CDR2 YFSETQ. TCRdb reanalysed the 5' RACE reads using MiXCR and keeps one entry per CDR3 protein. The profile shows 50,000 or so distinct CDR3 sequences, 15% of them singletons. This rearrangement joins TRBV5-1 to TRBJ1-6; the match to TRBD1 covers 8 bases. The sequence came from an adult who was a healthcare worker with PCR-confirmed SARS-CoV-2 infection or an uninfected control (not recorded which). This material consisted of whole blood, taken at baseline. In DNA, the CDR3 is TGCGCCAGCCATGACAGGGGCGGGTCACCCCTCCACTTT. Protein sequence: CASHDRGGSPLHF.